This record covers a single T cell receptor beta chain. The entry originates in a study of glioma-infiltrating T cells after dendritic cell vaccination. Time point reported: after dendritic cell vaccination, including at tumor progression/relapse. Germline V gene data show CDR1 as SGHDT and CDR2 as YYEEEE. The CDR3 has 14 residues. Unmatched junction bases numbered 8, after V lost 3 bases and J lost 9 bases. Sequencing was performed with immunoSEQ multiplex PCR; in TCRdb, only in-frame clones are kept and a portion is missing. Of some 60,000 clones listed, approximately 80% are singletons. The rearrangement uses TRBV5-6 and TRBJ2-1; 8 bases line up with TRBD1. The sample in question was blood, obtained after dendritic cell vaccination. This TCR derives from a human donor with glioblastoma. Here the CDR3 reads CASSWGQGAGEQFF. The CDR3 region has the DNA TGTGCCAGCAGCTGGGGGCAGGGGGCGGGTGAGCAGTTCTTC.